This entry is about one TCR beta chain. Only in-frame clones appear in the TCRdb table, and some are missing; sequencing was by immunoSEQ multiplex PCR. The sample has about 310,000 clones, roughly 90% seen once. This sample is part of a study of blood T cell repertoires in COVID-19. Overall study: Samples of COVID-19 (acute and convalescent) were obtained from the United States, Italy and Spain. Sample material is recorded as cDNA or gDNA derived from T cells, B-cell-depleted T cells, or PBMCs.

Per the germline V gene, CDR1 is MNHEY and CDR2 is SMNVEV (reference sequence). Trimming cost V 8 bases and J 9 bases, with 14 bases left between them. This CDR3 has 11 residues. This clonotype originated in a man between 18 and 35 years old with active or convalescent COVID-19. Material for sequencing was peripheral blood. The V and J genes are TRBV27 and TRBJ2-7; tentatively, D is TRBD2 (5 bases). Here the CDR3 reads CASGSGGRQYF. In DNA, the CDR3 is TGTGCCAGCGGATCAGGAGGACGGCAGTACTTC.